Sequencing of this T cell receptor beta chain was carried out in a study of control samples from healthy donors and cancer patients. Clones were read by immunoSEQ multiplex PCR, and TCRdb kept only the in-frame ones, dropping some. The data show 60,000 to 70,000 clones, 85% seen once. Germline V gives CDR1 SGHRS, CDR2 YFSETQ. The CDR3 is 15 residues long. The germline V and J ends were trimmed by 4 bases and 0 bases, with 14 bases remaining between them. This clone occurred a few times. What was sequenced was blood. J is TRBJ2-7 and V is TRBV5-1; D possibly corresponds to TRBD1 (6 bases). This clonotype originated in a middle-aged man in good health. The CDR3 sequence: CASSPGTLSSYEQYF. The CDR3 DNA sequence: TGCGCCAGCAGCCCGGGGACACTTAGCTCCTACGAGCAGTACTTC.